The sequence of this T cell receptor beta chain was determined in a study of identical twins. Study-wide results and limits: In drawing conclusions, the study used cross-sectional statistical analysis and did not follow the same donors. Zero-insertion analyses could be partly confounded by invariant MAIT and iNKT cells. Modelling underestimated the level of out-of-frame TCR alpha sharing observed in monozygotic twins. Fewer insertions were carried by abundant cord blood beta clonotypes, but none was seen in memory repertoires.

TCRdb reprocessed the 5' RACE reads via MiXCR and lists one record per CDR3 protein. The data show a few hundred thousand distinct CDR3 sequences, approximately 15% seen once. As concerns this clonotype: Its specificity is not known.

The V and J ends lost 3 bases and 4 bases respectively, with 18 bases between them. CDR1 and CDR2 (germline): MNHEY, SMNVEV (reference sequence). The CDR3 extends over 16 amino acids. This same sample was also taken into another study, of yellow fever vaccine responses in identical twins.

Sequenced input: CD4+ T cells sorted from blood. This TCR was sampled from a woman under 30 in good health. The chain couples TRBV27 to TRBJ2-5; weak D call: TRBD2 (5 bases). The CDR3 DNA follows: TGTGCCAGCAGTTTTTTACTAGACCTGTCTCCAGAGACCCAGTACTTC. Its protein is CASSFLLDLSPETQYF.